The present entry profiles one T cell receptor (beta chain) with its context. As yet, its antigen is unknown. CDR3 length: 14 residues. Unmatched junction bases numbered 5, after V lost 6 bases and J lost 0 bases. CDR1 and CDR2 from the germline V gene are KGHSH and LQKENI. Time point in this sample: pretreatment peripheral blood. TCR analog templates of synthetic origin were spiked into each PCR. Sequenced by immunoSEQ multiplex PCR; TCRdb stores in-frame clones only, minus some. The data show almost 90,000 clones, roughly 84% seen once. This specimen comes from a study of PD-L1 blockade in urothelial cancer. Looking at the study overall: In about 2014, patients got going on atezolizumab, taking 1,200 mg intravenously every 3 weeks. Blood samples had a median of approximately 150,000 T cells. Notes on the study in general: Better survival was predicted by below-median pretreatment blood TCR clonality.

The chain combines TRBV18 with TRBJ2-7; 7 bases fit TRBD2. The source was PBMCs, collected around atezolizumab (anti-PD-L1) treatment. The clonotype originates from a man in his 60s with urothelial cancer. This chain's CDR3 is CASSLAESSYEQYF. The CDR3 DNA reads as TGTGCCAGCTCCCTAGCGGAGAGCTCCTACGAGCAGTACTTC.